This T cell receptor beta chain was sequenced during a study of blood T cell repertoires in COVID-19. About the research overall: Samples taken during acute and convalescent COVID-19 were collected in the United States, Italy and Spain. Sample material is recorded as cDNA or gDNA derived from T cells, B-cell-depleted T cells, or PBMCs.

In the source study's methods: Amplification from reference gene primers served as the basis for estimated nucleated cell counts. TCRdb keeps only in-frame clones here, not all; method: immunoSEQ multiplex PCR. The V and J calls and clone size are taken from that table; D and trimming were inferred from the DNA. The sample comprises approximately 89,000 clones, about three quarters of which are singletons, and over 40% rests with the top ten. This clone was detected a few times. The sequenced material came from peripheral blood. The origin of this receptor is a human donor in a cohort sampled during active COVID-19.

The CDR3 loop is CASSLSGGEDTDTQYF. As DNA, the CDR3 is TGTGCCAGCAGTTTATCAGGGGGCGAGGACACAGATACGCAGTATTTT. The chain links TRBV28 to TRBJ2-3; 8 positions agree with TRBD1. The V segment lost 1 base and the J segment 2 bases; nucleotides outside the gene matches: 5. Germline V gene lookup returns CDR1 MDHEN and CDR2 SYDVKM. The CDR3 is made up of 16 amino acids.